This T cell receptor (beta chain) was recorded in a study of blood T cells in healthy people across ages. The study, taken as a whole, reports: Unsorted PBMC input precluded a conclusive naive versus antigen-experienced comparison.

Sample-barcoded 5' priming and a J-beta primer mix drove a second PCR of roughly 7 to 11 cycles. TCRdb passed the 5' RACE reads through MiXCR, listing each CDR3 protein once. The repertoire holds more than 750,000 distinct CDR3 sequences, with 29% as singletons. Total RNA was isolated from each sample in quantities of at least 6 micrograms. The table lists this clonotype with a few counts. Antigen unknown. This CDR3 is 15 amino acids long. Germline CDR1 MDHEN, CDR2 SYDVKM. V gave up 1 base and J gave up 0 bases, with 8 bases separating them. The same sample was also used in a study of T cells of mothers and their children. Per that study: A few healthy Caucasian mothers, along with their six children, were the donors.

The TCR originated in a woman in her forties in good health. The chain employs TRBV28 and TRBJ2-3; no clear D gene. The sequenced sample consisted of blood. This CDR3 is CASSLLPGSTDTQYF. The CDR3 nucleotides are TGTGCCAGCAGTTTATTGCCAGGTAGCACAGATACGCAGTATTTT.